Listed here are 12 T cell receptor beta chains from one sample, sequenced in a study of T cell repertoires in cytomegalovirus infection. Via MiXCR, TCRdb re-called the reads, giving one row per CDR3 protein. This table has around 440,000 distinct CDR3 sequences, approximately 10% appearing once. Material: PBMCs. Receptors were obtained from a human donor in good health (CMV status not recorded). Some clones in this sample may be carry-over from other donors' samples.

This clonotype was seen only a few times. The rearrangement links TRBV7-9 to TRBJ1-5; possible D gene TRBD1, 6 bases. CDR1 SEHNR and CDR2 FQNEAQ come from the germline V gene (reference sequence). This CDR3 has 14 amino acids. V was cut by 5 bases and J by 9 bases, with 17 bases left in between. Here the CDR3 DNA reads TGTGCCAGCAGCCCAACAGGGTCGATGTCGCCCCAGCATTTT. Translated: CASSPTGSMSPQHF.

In its sample, this clonotype was seen many times. V gene TRBV20-1 combines with J gene TRBJ1-6, with D hard to call. Per the germline V gene, CDR1 is DFQATT and CDR2 is SNEGSKA (reference sequence). The CDR3 extends over 13 amino acids. Trimming removed 5 bases from V and 10 bases from J, with 15 bases in between. The DNA of the CDR3 is TGCAGTGCTCGGACGGTTCATAGATCACCCCTCCACTTT. It translates to CSARTVHRSPLHF.

The CDR3, as DNA: TGCAGTGCCCACTACAGGGTTTCTCCCTCCGAGCAGTACTTC. Translated: CSAHYRVSPSEQYF. The gene calls are TRBV20-1 and TRBJ2-7; weak D call: TRBD1 (6 bases). Germline-derived CDR1 and CDR2 are DFQATT and SNEGSKA (reference sequence). The CDR3 spans 14 residues. Trimming removed 6 bases at V and 6 bases at J, with 21 bases between.

This clonotype has more than one count but fewer than ten. The gene calls are TRBV5-5 and TRBJ1-1, with TRBD1 as a possible D gene (6 bases). From germline, CDR1 is SGHKS and CDR2 YYEKEE (reference sequence). The CDR3 spans 14 residues. Trimming cost V 4 bases and J 2 bases, with 12 bases left between them. In DNA form, the CDR3 reads TGTGCCAGCAGCCGGATGGGGGGCAACACTGAAGCTTTCTTT. This encodes CASSRMGGNTEAFF.

In this sample, this clonotype turned up many times. This chain connects TRBV19 to TRBJ2-1; 9 positions match TRBD2. V dropped 3 bases and J dropped 6; count of bases not matched to a gene: 12. This CDR3 region has 17 residues. Germline V gene data show CDR1 as LNHDA and CDR2 as SQIVND (reference sequence). For the CDR3, the DNA is TGTGCCAGTAGTATTGGAATCGGCGGGAGGGCCCGCAATGAGCAGTTCTTC. Protein product: CASSIGIGGRARNEQFF.

This clonotype was recorded at least ten times. The CDR3 spells CASSRTGGRGYTF. CDR3 in DNA: TGTGCCAGCAGCCGGACAGGGGGTCGTGGCTACACCTTC. This rearrangement joins TRBV5-4 to TRBJ1-2, with 10 positions matching TRBD1. With V trimmed by 4 bases and J by 7 bases, 4 bases remained unmatched. The CDR3 extends over 13 amino acids. Per germline, CDR1 SGHNT and CDR2 YYREEE (reference sequence).

The chain couples TRBV7-9 to TRBJ2-1, with TRBD1 identical over 8 bases. Trimming removed 3 bases from V and 8 bases from J; junction bases left unmatched: 3. The CDR3 loop spans 13 amino acids. Germline CDR1 reads SEHNR; CDR2 reads FQNEAQ (reference sequence). The CDR3 here is CASSFDRGDEQFF. The CDR3 DNA is TGTGCCAGCAGCTTTGACAGGGGAGATGAGCAGTTCTTC.

The chain combines TRBV20-1 with TRBJ2-7; 9 bases line up with TRBD2. Germline CDR1 is DFQATT and CDR2 is SNEGSKA (reference sequence). With V trimmed by 8 bases and J by 5 bases, 7 bases remained unmatched. CDR3 length: 12 amino acids. The CDR3, as DNA: TGCAGTCCTATTGGACTAGCGAACGAGCAGTACTTC. It codes for CSPIGLANEQYF.

This clonotype was picked up a small number of times. The V and J genes are TRBV9 and TRBJ2-3; D is unclear. From germline, CDR1 is SGDLS and CDR2 YYNGEE. The V end was cut by 3 bases, the J end by 4 bases, with 9 bases between. The CDR3 runs to 13 residues. The CDR3 region is CASSAGGSDTQYF. The CDR3 DNA reads as TGTGCCAGCAGCGCGGGCGGATCAGATACGCAGTATTTT.

Only a few counts were recorded for this clonotype. The chain combines TRBV28 with TRBJ1-5; tentative D call: TRBD1 (6 bases). Germline V gene data show CDR1 as MDHEN and CDR2 as SYDVKM. The CDR3 has 14 residues. Between the trimmed V and J ends, which lost 4 bases and 3 bases, there was a span of 10 bases. The CDR3, as DNA: TGTGCCAGCAGTTCCTCAGGGGCCAATCAGCCCCAGCATTTT. This gives the protein CASSSSGANQPQHF.

This clonotype was observed at least ten times. The chain links TRBV19 to TRBJ1-1, with 8 bases identical to TRBD1. V lost 6 bases to trimming and J lost 6 bases; unmatched junction nucleotides: 6. Germline CDR1 and CDR2: LNHDA and SQIVND (reference sequence). CDR3 size: 13 residues. The DNA for the CDR3 is TGTGCCAGTAGGCGGCAGGGGGCTTCTGAAGCTTTCTTT. It translates to CASRRQGASEAFF. Variable domain in full (rest from reference TRBV19 and TRBJ1-1): DGGITQSPKYLFRKEGQNVTLSCEQNLNHDAMYWYRQDPGQGLRLIYYSQIVNDFQKGDIAEGYSVSREKKESFPLTVTSAQKNPTAFYLCASRRQGASEAFFGQGTRLTVV.

The chain is built from TRBV20-1 and TRBJ2-4; the D gene is possibly TRBD2 (5 bases). V lost 0 bases and J lost 0, with 15 bases in between. This CDR3 contains 17 residues. Germline values: CDR1 DFQATT, CDR2 SNEGSKA (reference sequence). The CDR3 loop reads CSAREQGGTLAKNIQYF. CDR3 in DNA: TGCAGTGCTAGAGAGCAAGGAGGAACGCTAGCCAAAAACATTCAGTACTTC.